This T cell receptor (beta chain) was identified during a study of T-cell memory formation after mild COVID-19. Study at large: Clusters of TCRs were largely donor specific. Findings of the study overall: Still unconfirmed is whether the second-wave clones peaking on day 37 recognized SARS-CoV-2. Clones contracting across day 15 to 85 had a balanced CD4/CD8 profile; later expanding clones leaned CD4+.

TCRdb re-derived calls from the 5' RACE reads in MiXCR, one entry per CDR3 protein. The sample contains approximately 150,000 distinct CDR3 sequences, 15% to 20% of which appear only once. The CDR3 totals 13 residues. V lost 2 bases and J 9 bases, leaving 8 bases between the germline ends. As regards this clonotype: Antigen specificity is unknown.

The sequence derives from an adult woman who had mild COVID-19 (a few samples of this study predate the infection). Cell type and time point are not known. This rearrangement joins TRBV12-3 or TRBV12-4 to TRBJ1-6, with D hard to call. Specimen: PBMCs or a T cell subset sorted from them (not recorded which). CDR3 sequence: CASSLRVISPLHF. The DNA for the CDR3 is TGTGCCAGCAGTTTACGGGTTATTTCACCCCTCCACTTT.